This T cell receptor (beta chain) was observed in a study of shared clonotypes between healthy human individuals (dated by TCRdb to about 2020). As for the study more broadly: The cohort included three men and a couple of women between 18 and 49 years of age. Leukapheresis yielded between about 0.94 and 8.9 billion PBMCs per donor. To increase sequencing depth and limit assay-specific biases, different laboratories used diverse techniques to prepare libraries and sequence TCR repertoires. To estimate repertoire size and how much clonotypes are shared between individuals, the study performed deep sequencing of blood TCR repertoires from five healthy adults.

Points the paper makes about the study in general: The small number of donors limited the genetic and exposure-history diversity represented. Pairwise subsampling led to the expectation that sequencing depth would affect the degree of clonotype sharing among donors. Sampling was restricted to blood, and TCR repertoires in tissue are likely to differ from TCR repertoires in blood.

Healthy HIV-negative adults with no recently reported acute infections or vaccinations were included as donors. Every donor was a Caucasian adult residing in Nashville, Tennessee, USA. For unsorted samples, 90 million to 95 million PBMCs were counted, and genomic DNA was extracted using the QIAamp DNA Blood Mini kit. Blood was collected by leukapheresis, and PBMCs were isolated by Ficoll-Histopaque density gradient centrifugation and then cryopreserved in liquid nitrogen vapor phase. With regard to this clone: Its binding antigen is unknown. Base qualities are not at hand, and no much larger clone is one base apart.

Using the deep immunoSEQ assay, multiplex PCR amplified TCR CDR3 regions from genomic DNA. Extracted genomic DNA from each cell subset was spread evenly across all wells of several immunoSEQ 96-well plates, with each plate serving as a replicate. For unsorted PBMC, 250 to 300 ng genomic DNA, equal to approximately 30,000 T cell genomes, was loaded into each replicate PCR. Ten immunoSEQ deep assay plates were used to sequence unsorted PBMC genomic DNA. The purified libraries were quantified using a Qubit 3.0 fluorometer, sized with a Bioanalyzer 2100, and then quantified again using the KAPA Library Quantification kit. Every immunoSEQ 96-well plate was sequenced on a separate single-read 150-cycle Illumina NextSeq 550 flow cell. As for the original processing: Because the immunoSEQ output held only junctional sequences and lacked quality scores, the filtering could not match the filtering applied to full-length reads. To assign V/J genes and CDR3, sequences were annotated against IMGT germline references using PyIR, a Python wrapper for IgBLAST v1.9. Reads were removed for weak V/J assignments (E-value above 1e-6), missing CDR3, stop codons, out-of-frame junctions, or ambiguous translated residues. V3J clonotypes were defined by identical inferred V gene, J gene, and CDR3 amino acid sequence. The percentage overlap between two repertoires was calculated by dividing the number of shared unique clonotypes by the size of the smaller repertoire. Repertoire richness was assessed with RTK rarefaction, the Chao1 estimator, and Recon v2.1 estimates of unobserved clonotypes. What TCRdb holds here is the immuneACCESS table cut down to in-frame rearrangements. Part of the clones is not present; checked against another copy, under half of the missing clones reflect an unresolved V gene, and the others are unexplained. For V, J and clone size, that table is used; D and trimming come from the DNA. The sample has 450,000 to 600,000 clones on record, 79% of them singletons. The ten top clones hold 10% to 15% of the sample.

Sequenced sample: PBMCs. The TCR comes from a woman between 40 and 55 years old in good health. Some clones in this sample may be carry-over from other donors' samples.

The CDR3 corresponds to CAWSAFGRAGSYEQYF. In nucleotides, the sequence is TGTGCCTGGAGTGCATTCGGGAGGGCAGGCTCCTACGAGCAGTACTTC. The rearrangement joined TRBV30 to TRBJ2-7, with 8 bases in between that match TRBD2. The CDR3 sequence holds 16 residues, the cysteine and phenylalanine included. Only the CDR3 region is kept as DNA, spanning 48 bases read in frame from base 1. The germline V end is reduced by 1 base and the J end by 0 bases; junction bases left unmatched: 8. The germline V gene (reference sequence) supplies CDR1 GTSNPN and CDR2 SVGIG.